The TCR beta chain under discussion was sequenced for a study of Ad26.COV2.S vaccination and SARS-CoV-2 variants. Across the study: The donor was enrolled in the Ad26.COV2.S arm of the COV1001 trial. Study-wide findings and caveats: For non-spike TCRs, breadth in vaccine recipients resembled that in placebo recipients. It is possible that the TCR breadth and depth analyses underestimated the total T cell responses.

Measured with immunoSEQ multiplex PCR; TCRdb has only the in-frame clones, and not every one. The table lists roughly 350,000 clones, about 88% of them singletons. Concerning this clone: No antigen is known for it.

Described treatment: some 20 received Ad26.COV2.S at low or high dose, single or two shots; five or six received placebo; per-sample allocation not given. Collection of the samples took place on day 63 after the first injection of vaccine or placebo. The clonotype comes from a person between 18 and 59 years old who received the Ad26.COV2.S COVID-19 vaccine or a placebo. This specimen consisted of peripheral blood, obtained in a trial of Ad26.COV2.S vaccine versus placebo.

CDR3 bases: TGTGCCAGCAGTCCCTTATGGACAGGGGTGGAGACCCAGTACTTC. It is translated as CASSPLWTGVETQYF. The chain uses TRBV11-2 and TRBJ2-5; the match to TRBD1 covers 9 bases. The CDR3 loop spans 15 amino acids. The germline gives CDR1 SGHAT, CDR2 FQNNGV. With 6 bases clipped from V and 5 bases from J, the junction kept 10 bases outside the gene matches.